The 15 T cell receptor beta chains reported below all come from one sample, sequenced in a study of vaccination effects on CD4 cells after COVID-19. Here immunoSEQ multiplex PCR was the method, and the copy in TCRdb shows in-frame clones only, minus some. In the table there are tens of thousands of clones, approximately 79% of which are singletons. After expansion with viral peptide pools in the ViraFEST assay, antigen-specific CD4+ T cells were sequenced. With more than 9 days of culture completed, CD4+ T cells were isolated. Neither prior SARS-CoV-2 infection nor positive nucleocapsid antibodies were present in the vaccine recipients. These receptors' targets are unknown. The sequenced sample was CD4+ T cells from PBMCs cultured with HCoV-OC43 spike peptides, obtained before COVID-19 vaccination. Subset: HCoV-OC43 spike overlapping peptide pool stimulation. These TCRs come from a human donor who received a COVID-19 vaccine.

The chain is built from TRBV6-4 and TRBJ1-1; TRBD1 might be the D (5 bases). The CDR3 contains 15 residues. V gave up 4 bases and J gave up 0 bases, with 12 bases separating them. Germline loops: CDR1 MRHNA, CDR2 SNTAGT. The CDR3 loop is CASSASGTVNTEAFF. The DNA of the CDR3 is TGTGCCAGCAGTGCGTCCGGGACGGTGAACACTGAAGCTTTCTTT.

This clone was seen a few times. The chain joins TRBV14 to TRBJ1-6; D is unresolved. V lost 1 base and J 4 bases, leaving 17 bases between the germline ends. The CDR3 has 18 amino acids. CDR1 is SGHDN and CDR2 is FVKESK in the germline V gene. This CDR3 reads CASSQVLASIRYNSPLHF. DNA of the CDR3: TGTGCCAGCAGCCAAGTTCTGGCATCGATTCGATATAATTCACCCCTCCACTTT.

The V call is TRBV2, the J call TRBJ2-6, with 7 nucleotides matching TRBD1. V trimming: 6 bases; J trimming: 0 bases; junction bases outside the gene matches: 5. The CDR3 is 16 residues long. Germline CDR1 reads SNHLY; CDR2 reads FYNNEI. This chain's CDR3 is CASRGQIGSGANVLTF. The CDR3, as DNA: TGTGCCAGCAGGGGACAGATCGGCTCTGGGGCCAACGTCCTGACTTTC.

This clone was counted between two and nine times. This chain uses TRBV9 with TRBJ2-1, with D perhaps given as TRBD1 or TRBD2 (5 bases each). V lost 3 bases and J lost 8, with 18 bases in between. Germline CDR1 SGDLS, CDR2 YYNGEE. The CDR3 covers 15 residues. The CDR3 DNA is TGTGCCAGCAGCGCTTACGGGACCGCCTCCGATGAGCAGTTCTTC. It yields the protein CASSAYGTASDEQFF.

This clone occurred once. V and J are TRBV10-2 and TRBJ2-5; D remains ambiguous. Trimming stripped 2 bases from V and 5 bases from J, with 9 bases between. This CDR3 contains 13 residues. Germline lookup yields CDR1 WSHSY and CDR2 SAAADI. CDR3 sequence reads: CASSENGGETQYF. The CDR3 DNA sequence: TGCGCCAGCAGTGAGAATGGTGGGGAGACCCAGTACTTC.

The chain employs TRBV4-1 and TRBJ1-1; D gene unclear. Looked up from germline, CDR1 is MGHRA and CDR2 is YSYEKL. Trimming left V 4 bases short and J 0 bases short, with 18 bases between. This CDR3 region has 17 residues. CDR3 residues: CASSLAEGWSMNTEAFF. For the CDR3, the DNA is TGCGCCAGCAGCCTCGCGGAGGGTTGGTCCATGAACACTGAAGCTTTCTTT.

The gene calls are TRBV9 and TRBJ2-4; D ambiguous. V lost 0 bases and J 5 bases, leaving 9 bases between the germline ends. The CDR3 is 14 amino acids. The germline CDR1 and CDR2 sequences are SGDLS and YYNGEE. As DNA, the CDR3 is TGTGCCAGCAGCGTAGGTGTCGCACAAAACATTCAGTACTTC. It yields the protein CASSVGVAQNIQYF.

The rearrangement uses TRBV6-5 and TRBJ1-5, with D possibly TRBD1 on 6 matching bases. The CDR3 spans 14 residues. The germline gives CDR1 MNHEY, CDR2 SVGAGI. V shed 6 bases and J shed 2 bases, with 11 bases lying between them. The CDR3 loop is CASSPGAGNQPQHF. The CDR3 nucleotides are TGTGCCAGCAGCCCAGGGGCTGGCAATCAGCCCCAGCATTTT.

V usage is TRBV12-3 or TRBV12-4 and J usage is TRBJ1-1, with D tentatively TRBD1 (5 bases). V shed 6 bases and J shed 1 base, with 9 bases lying between them. There are 13 residues in the CDR3. This CDR3 reads CASRRGSNTEAFF. Written as DNA, the CDR3 is TGTGCCAGCAGGAGGGGTTCGAACACTGAAGCTTTCTTT.

The rearrangement joins TRBV7-2 to TRBJ2-3; no definite D call. The CDR3 covers 13 residues. The V end lost 0 bases, the J end lost 6 bases, and 7 bases lay between the germline ends. The germline CDR1 and CDR2 sequences are SGHTA and FQGNSA. This CDR3 reads CASSLAGYDTQYF. The CDR3 bases are TGTGCCAGCAGCTTAGCGGGGTACGATACGCAGTATTTT.

The chain has TRBV5-1 and TRBJ2-1, with 12 bases matching TRBD1. In germline, CDR1 is SGHRS, CDR2 YFSETQ. This CDR3 has 21 residues. V was pared by 1 base and J by 4 bases, with 18 bases of the junction left unmatched. Here the CDR3 reads CASSLTIGTGGPGGGYNEQFF. CDR3 nucleotide sequence: TGCGCCAGCAGCTTGACGATCGGGACAGGGGGCCCCGGTGGTGGATACAATGAGCAGTTCTTC.

V usage is TRBV20-1 and J usage is TRBJ2-5; D ambiguous. Germline-derived CDR1 and CDR2 are DFQATT and SNEGSKA (reference sequence). V was trimmed by 1 base and J by 4 bases, leaving 4 bases between them. The CDR3 is 11 amino acids. CDR3: CSARAGETQYF. The CDR3 region has the DNA TGCAGTGCTAGAGCCGGAGAGACCCAGTACTTC.

The chain employs TRBV6-6 and TRBJ1-4; D remains ambiguous. Germline CDR1 reads MNHNY; CDR2 reads SVGAGI (reference sequence). V lost 5 bases, J lost 4 bases, and 2 bases lay in between. This CDR3 contains 11 residues. This CDR3 reads CASSHNEKLFF. CDR3 in DNA: TGTGCCAGCAGTCATAATGAAAAACTGTTTTTT.

The chain combines TRBV7-2 with TRBJ1-2; no reliable D call. The germline CDR1 and CDR2 sequences are SGHTA and FQGNSA. This CDR3 has 14 residues. V was pared by 3 bases and J by 8 bases, with 16 bases between. The chain's CDR3 is CASSFVAVGSGYTF. CDR3 nucleotide sequence: TGTGCCAGCAGCTTTGTGGCGGTTGGTAGCGGCTACACCTTC. Drawing the rest from reference TRBV7-2 and TRBJ1-2, the complete variable domain is GAGVSQSPSNKVTEKGKDVELRCDPISGHTALYWYRQSLGQGLEFLIYFQGNSAPDKSGLPSDRFSAERTGGSVSTLTIQRTQQEDSAVYLCASSFVAVGSGYTFGSGTRLTVV.

V and J are TRBV5-1 and TRBJ1-6; weak D call: TRBD1 (5 bases). CDR1 and CDR2 (germline): SGHRS, YFSETQ. Trimming shortened V by 4 bases and J by 5 bases, and 16 bases separated the two germline ends. The CDR3 runs to 16 residues. The CDR3 loop reads CASSRRGDMDNSPLHF. In nucleotides, the CDR3 is TGCGCCAGCAGCCGCCGGGGGGATATGGATAATTCACCCCTCCACTTT. The full variable domain, rest sourced from reference TRBV5-1 and TRBJ1-6, is KAGVTQTPRYLIKTRGQQVTLSCSPISGHRSVSWYQQTPGQGLQFLFEYFSETQRNKGNFPGRFSGRQFSNSRSEMNVSTLELGDSALYLCASSRRGDMDNSPLHFGNGTRLTVT.